These 21 T cell receptor beta chains were sequenced from one sample in a study of CD8+ T cells in alopecia areata. Isolated RNA was reverse transcribed into cDNA used as the sequencing template. The assay was immunoSEQ multiplex PCR, and TCRdb's table has in-frame clones only and misses some. The data hold 110,000 to 150,000 clones, with 62% observed a single time. The source material was CD8+ T cells sorted from blood. The receptor source for this set is a human donor in good health.

The chain combines TRBV20-1 with TRBJ2-1, with unresolved D. CDR3 length equals 10 residues. Looked up from germline, CDR1 is DFQATT and CDR2 is SNEGSKA (reference sequence). V lost 8 bases to trimming and J lost 7 bases, with 9 bases between them. The CDR3 nucleotides read TGCAGTTTCTGGCGGAATGAGCAGTTCTTC. It specifies CSFWRNEQFF.

Concerning this clone itself: Relative to the germline gene, one junction end is altered; a read error may explain this. The chain carries TRBV7-9 and TRBJ1-1; TRBD1 matches at 10 bases. CDR3 length equals 15 residues. Germline values: CDR1 SEHNR, CDR2 FQNEAQ (reference sequence). CDR3 DNA: TGTGCCAGTAGCTTAGCCGGGACAGGGGTTCTGGAAGCTTTCTTT. Translation gives CASSLAGTGVLEAFF.

This chain links TRBV9 with TRBJ2-3; D is unresolved. Trimming took off 7 bases at V and 3 bases at J, with 12 bases between the two ends. The CDR3 spans 13 residues. Germline lookup yields CDR1 SGDLS and CDR2 YYNGEE. As DNA, the CDR3 is TGTGCCAGCGGGCAGGCCCTAACAGATACGCAGTATTTT. This encodes CASGQALTDTQYF.

This clone was seen a handful of times. The genes are TRBV27 and TRBJ2-2, with 8 positions matching TRBD1. CDR1 is MNHEY and CDR2 is SMNVEV in the germline V gene (reference sequence). The V gene end was trimmed by 5 bases and the J gene end by 4 bases; junction bases not matched to a gene: 9. The CDR3 extends over 16 amino acids. In DNA, the CDR3 is TGTGCCAGCAGTGCGTCCCTCACAGGGGGCACCGGGGAGCTGTTTTTT. Translating gives CASSASLTGGTGELFF.

The chain joins TRBV7-6 to TRBJ1-5, with no clear D. Looked up from germline, CDR1 is SGHVS and CDR2 is FNYEAQ. The V and J ends lost 0 bases and 4 bases respectively, with 10 bases between them. This CDR3 has 15 residues. The CDR3 reads CASSLAAEENQPQHF. The CDR3 bases are TGTGCCAGCAGCTTAGCGGCAGAGGAAAATCAGCCCCAGCATTTT.

This clone came up a few times. The chain joins TRBV2 to TRBJ2-2; no reliable D call. This CDR3 contains 12 residues. Trimming took 9 bases from V and 5 from J, leaving 10 bases between them. Looked up from germline, CDR1 is SNHLY and CDR2 is FYNNEI. CDR3 sequence: CARKKATGELFF. The CDR3 bases are TGTGCCAGGAAAAAAGCAACCGGGGAGCTGTTTTTT.

This sequence joins TRBV30 and TRBJ2-7, with D possibly TRBD1 on 5 matching bases. The CDR3 totals 12 residues. V was trimmed by 0 bases and J by 3 bases, leaving 6 bases between them. Germline CDR1 is GTSNPN and CDR2 is SVGIG (reference sequence). In nucleotides, the CDR3 is TGTGCCTGGAGTGTAGGGGTCTACGAGCAGTACTTC. It yields the protein CAWSVGVYEQYF.

A few counts support this clone. The chain carries TRBV29-1 and TRBJ2-1; a possible D gene is TRBD2 (6 bases). Germline V gives CDR1 SQVTM, CDR2 ANQGSEA. CDR3 length: 11 amino acids. V was shortened by 4 bases and J by 9 bases, with 10 bases between the two germline ends. The CDR3, as DNA: TGCAGCGTTGCTACGGGAGCTGAGCAGTTCTTC. Translated: CSVATGAEQFF.

This clone was counted only a few times. The DNA of the CDR3 is TGTGCCAGCAGTCTCCTGGGGGGAGCCTACGAGCAGTACTTC. This translates into CASSLLGGAYEQYF. The V call is TRBV27, the J call TRBJ2-7; tentative D call: TRBD2 (6 bases). Per the germline V gene, CDR1 is MNHEY and CDR2 is SMNVEV (reference sequence). Between the trimmed V and J ends, which lost 5 bases and 2 bases, there was a span of 13 bases. The length of the CDR3 is 14 residues.

The chain employs TRBV9 and TRBJ2-7, with a weak D call TRBD2 (6 bases). CDR1 and CDR2 from the germline V gene are SGDLS and YYNGEE. This CDR3 contains 13 residues. With 7 bases removed from V and 7 bases from J, the gap between germline ends came to 18 bases. CDR3 residues: CASQAGPSGEQYF. In DNA form, the CDR3 reads TGTGCCAGCCAGGCGGGGCCCTCGGGAGAGCAGTACTTC.

The genes are TRBV20-1 and TRBJ2-1; 7 positions match TRBD2. V lost 2 bases, J lost 9 bases, and 1 base stayed unmatched. Germline lookup yields CDR1 DFQATT and CDR2 SNEGSKA (reference sequence). This CDR3 has 11 amino acids. The CDR3: CSARPGGEQFF. Written as DNA, the CDR3 is TGCAGTGCTAGACCGGGAGGTGAGCAGTTCTTC.

This clone was observed a few times. Additional DNA sequences in this sample encode the identical CDR3. V usage is TRBV29-1 and J usage is TRBJ1-1, with TRBD1 matching over 7 bases. Germline CDR1 reads SQVTM; CDR2 reads ANQGSEA. After removal of 4 bases from V and 1 base from J, the junction contained 0 bases not matched to a gene. The length of the CDR3 is 12 residues. The CDR3 loop reads CSVGQGNTEAFF. The CDR3 nucleotides are TGCAGCGTTGGACAGGGGAACACTGAAGCTTTCTTT.

The J gene is TRBJ1-1, the V gene TRBV7-2; D is unclear. This CDR3 has 14 amino acids. Germline V gene data show CDR1 as SGHTA and CDR2 as FQGNSA. The V gene lost 2 bases and the J gene lost 8 bases, with 15 bases spanning the gap. CDR3 residues: CASSLNGLLMEAFF. In DNA, the CDR3 is TGTGCCAGCAGCTTAAACGGACTCCTAATGGAAGCTTTCTTT.

This chain links TRBV29-1 with TRBJ2-7; weak D call: TRBD2 (6 bases). Between the trimmed V and J ends, which lost 6 bases and 2 bases, there was a span of 14 bases. The CDR3 runs 13 residues. Germline CDR1 is SQVTM and CDR2 is ANQGSEA. The DNA of the CDR3 is TGCAGCGTGGTTGCGGGGATTACCTACGAGCAGTACTTC. Its translation is CSVVAGITYEQYF.

This chain joins TRBV2 and TRBJ1-1; D is ambiguous. The CDR3 sequence is 15 residues long. V dropped 4 bases and J dropped 6 bases, with 18 bases sitting between them. Germline values: CDR1 SNHLY, CDR2 FYNNEI. This CDR3 is CASSAQTRWEAEAFF. The CDR3 nucleotides read TGTGCCAGCAGTGCTCAGACAAGATGGGAGGCTGAAGCTTTCTTT.

The chain has TRBV27 and TRBJ2-7, with 8 bases that match TRBD2. The length of the CDR3 is 15 residues. Germline lookup yields CDR1 MNHEY and CDR2 SMNVEV (reference sequence). V lost 2 bases and J lost 6; bases outside the gene matches: 9. In DNA, the CDR3 is TGTGCCAGCAGTTTACCGGGAGGGCCCCTCGGCGAGCAGTACTTC. It is translated as CASSLPGGPLGEQYF.

The chain employs TRBV9 and TRBJ2-2, with D possibly matching TRBD1 (6 bases). In germline, CDR1 is SGDLS, CDR2 YYNGEE. V was shortened by 4 bases and J by 0 bases, with 13 bases between the two germline ends. The CDR3 totals 16 residues. The CDR3 loop reads CASSPPDSPNTGELFF. In nucleotides, the CDR3 is TGTGCCAGCAGCCCACCGGACAGCCCGAACACCGGGGAGCTGTTTTTT. Full variable domain (outside the CDR3, taken from reference TRBV9 and TRBJ2-2): DSGVTQTPKHLITATGQRVTLRCSPRSGDLSVYWYQQSLDQGLQFLIQYYNGEERAKGNILERFSAQQFPDLHSELNLSSLELGDSALYFCASSPPDSPNTGELFFGEGSRLTVL.

This sequence joins TRBV10-3 and TRBJ2-7; D gene unclear. Looked up from germline, CDR1 is ENHRY and CDR2 is SYGVKD. Deletions cut 4 bases from V and 5 bases from J, with 15 bases between. The CDR3 is 14 residues long. CDR3 nucleotide sequence: TGTGCCATCAGTGGGCCGTCGCCCTTGGACGAGCAGTACTTC. Protein product: CAISGPSPLDEQYF.

This clone has only one observation. The rearrangement joins TRBV4-1 to TRBJ1-5; 7 bases match TRBD1. This CDR3 spans 15 amino acids. After removal of 1 base from V and 4 bases from J, the junction contained 4 bases not matched to a gene. CDR1 and CDR2 (germline): MGHRA, YSYEKL. Written as DNA, the CDR3 is TGCGCCAGCAGCCAAGGACAGGGCCCGAATCAGCCCCAGCATTTT. Translated, it gives CASSQGQGPNQPQHF.

This chain uses TRBV4-1 with TRBJ2-7, with 10 bases fitting TRBD2. This CDR3 has 16 amino acids. Unmatched junction bases numbered 4, after V lost 0 bases and J lost 2 bases. CDR1 and CDR2 (germline): MGHRA, YSYEKL. The CDR3 nucleotides read TGCGCCAGCAGCCAAGAGGTACTAGCGGGGACCTACGAGCAGTACTTC. Protein product: CASSQEVLAGTYEQYF.

This clone came up a few times. The chain has TRBV29-1 and TRBJ1-2, with 8 bases aligning to TRBD1. Unmatched junction bases numbered 3, after V lost 5 bases and J lost 1 base. CDR3 length: 13 amino acids. Germline CDR1 SQVTM, CDR2 ANQGSEA. The CDR3 protein is CSVKTGDNYGYTF. DNA of the CDR3: TGCAGCGTTAAGACAGGGGATAACTATGGCTACACCTTC.